This T cell receptor beta chain emerged from a study of blood T cell repertoires in COVID-19. The overall study: The United States, Italy and Spain supplied acute and convalescent COVID-19 samples.

Exposed enrollees had met someone with a PCR-confirmed or clinician-diagnosed COVID-19 case at some point within the 2 weeks before study entry. Assay: immunoSEQ multiplex PCR; the TCRdb copy retains only in-frame clones and omits some. The table shows about 320,000 clones, with roughly nine tenths occurring only once. Germline V lookup: CDR1 SGHRS, CDR2 YFSETQ. This CDR3 has 14 amino acids. Losses at the gene ends were 3 bases for V and 2 bases for J; bases not matched to a gene: 5. Specimen: PBMCs or T cells enriched from blood (not recorded which). The rearrangement links TRBV5-1 to TRBJ2-7; 7 bases map to TRBD1. The receptor comes from a woman aged 25-40 years who had been exposed to COVID-19. The chain's CDR3 is CASSSGTDPYEQYF. In nucleotides, the CDR3 is TGCGCCAGCAGCTCCGGGACAGACCCCTACGAGCAGTACTTC.